This entry lists 26 T cell receptor beta chains sequenced from one sample in a study of cytomegalovirus exposure and HLA in healthy donors. The PCR was carried out with 60 Vbeta primers and 13 Jbeta primers. This table comes from immunoSEQ multiplex PCR, and its TCRdb copy is limited to in-frame clones, with some not included. The data contain around 160,000 clones, 60% to 85% of them singletons. Material: PBMCs. The source of these receptors is a man aged 35 to 55 in good health and CMV-seropositive.

The chain uses TRBV15 and TRBJ2-5, with TRBD1 matching over 8 bases. From germline, CDR1 is LNHNV and CDR2 YYDKDF (reference sequence). Losses at the gene ends were 0 bases for V and 5 bases for J; bases not matched to a gene: 14. CDR3 size: 18 residues. The CDR3 DNA sequence: TGTGCCACCAGCAGAGATCGGGGAGGCAGGGGGCGAGGGGAGACCCAGTACTTC. Translated: CATSRDRGGRGRGETQYF.

The table lists this clone with a count of one. V gene TRBV28 combines with J gene TRBJ2-3, with 7 bases that match TRBD2. This CDR3 spans 17 amino acids. Germline V CDR1 and CDR2: MDHEN, SYDVKM. Trimming took 5 bases from V and 1 from J; bases not matched to a gene: 12. This CDR3 reads CASSVLSLAGRTDTQYF. CDR3 sequence (DNA): TGTGCCAGCAGTGTCCTAAGTTTAGCGGGTCGCACAGATACGCAGTATTTT.

This chain joins TRBV10-1 and TRBJ2-1; perhaps TRBD1 as D (5 bases). Germline loops: CDR1 WNHNN, CDR2 SYGVQD (reference sequence). CDR3 length equals 14 residues. Trimming pared 2 bases from V and 10 bases from J, leaving 15 bases between. The CDR3: CASSEGRRSGEQFF. The CDR3 nucleotides are TGCGCCAGCAGTGAGGGACGAAGATCAGGGGAGCAGTTCTTC.

The chain is built from TRBV5-1 and TRBJ1-1; D ambiguous. From germline, CDR1 is SGHRS and CDR2 YFSETQ. The length of the CDR3 is 14 residues. The V and J ends lost 0 bases and 4 bases respectively, with 10 bases between them. The CDR3: CASSLASPGTEAFF. DNA of the CDR3: TGCGCCAGCAGCTTGGCGTCCCCGGGCACTGAAGCTTTCTTT.

Note on this clone: Other nucleotide sequences in the sample specify the same CDR3. The chain combines TRBV9 with TRBJ2-2, with D possibly TRBD2 on 5 matching bases. The CDR3 covers 13 residues. The germline V and J ends were trimmed by 0 bases and 6 bases, with 6 bases remaining between them. Germline assignment: CDR1 SGDLS and CDR2 YYNGEE. The CDR3 region has the DNA TGTGCCAGCAGCGTAGGAGGGCCCGGGGAGCTGTTTTTT. It specifies CASSVGGPGELFF.

This chain joins TRBV13 and TRBJ1-3; possible D gene TRBD1, 5 bases. From germline, CDR1 is PRHDT and CDR2 FYEKMQ (reference sequence). The CDR3 consists of 15 residues. Trimming took off 2 bases at V and 4 bases at J, with 12 bases between the two ends. The CDR3 loop reads CASSLQGIYGNTIYF. In nucleotides, the CDR3 is TGTGCCAGCAGCTTACAGGGAATTTACGGAAACACCATATATTTT.

This clone has just a few counts. V gene TRBV27 combines with J gene TRBJ2-1, with 10 nucleotides matching TRBD2. Germline lookup yields CDR1 MNHEY and CDR2 SMNVEV (reference sequence). V dropped 5 bases and J dropped 7; count of bases not matched to a gene: 5. The CDR3 totals 14 residues. This CDR3 is CASSRAGGLNEQFF. CDR3 bases: TGTGCCAGCAGTCGAGCGGGAGGGCTTAATGAGCAGTTCTTC.

J is TRBJ1-2 and V is TRBV7-2; no clear D gene. The CDR3 covers 16 residues. In germline, CDR1 is SGHTA, CDR2 FQGNSA. V shed 7 bases and J shed 6 bases, with 24 bases lying between them. The CDR3 DNA is TGTGCCAGCAACCACCTCGTTGGCAGGCCGGAAAATGGCTACACCTTC. Amino acids: CASNHLVGRPENGYTF.

In this sample, this clone turned up a few times. This chain connects TRBV28 to TRBJ1-4, with D possibly being TRBD1 (6 bases). The germline CDR1 and CDR2 sequences are MDHEN and SYDVKM. The CDR3 extends over 12 amino acids. The germline V and J ends were trimmed by 7 bases and 7 bases, with 10 bases remaining between them. The chain's CDR3 is CASTTGSEKLFF. The CDR3 nucleotides read TGTGCCAGCACAACAGGGTCTGAAAAACTGTTTTTT.

The chain uses TRBV2 and TRBJ1-2; D possibly corresponds to TRBD1 (6 bases). The germline V and J ends were trimmed by 3 bases and 3 bases, with 17 bases remaining between them. Germline V gives CDR1 SNHLY, CDR2 FYNNEI. The CDR3 is 16 amino acids. CDR3 bases: TGTGCCAGCAGTGACGGGGAGGGGGGGCTTTACTATGGCTACACCTTC. Its translation: CASSDGEGGLYYGYTF.

The chain uses TRBV6-5 and TRBJ2-1; 7 positions agree with TRBD2. CDR1 and CDR2 (germline): MNHEY, SVGAGI. The CDR3 covers 14 residues. Germline trimming cut 6 bases from V and 8 bases from J; bases unmatched to any gene: 10. CDR3 sequence (DNA): TGTGCCAGCAGGGGACTCCCGGGGGGTTATGAGCAGTTCTTC. Translated, it gives CASRGLPGGYEQFF.

The chain joins TRBV6-5 to TRBJ2-7, with 9 bases fitting TRBD1. V lost 2 bases to trimming and J lost 6 bases; unmatched junction nucleotides: 2. Germline lookup yields CDR1 MNHEY and CDR2 SVGAGI. The CDR3 runs to 13 residues. The CDR3: CASSYQDRGEQYF. The CDR3 DNA follows: TGTGCCAGCAGTTACCAGGACAGGGGCGAGCAGTACTTC.

The chain recombines TRBV7-9 with TRBJ1-2; D not certain. The CDR3 is made up of 12 amino acids. The V and J ends lost 2 bases and 6 bases respectively, with 7 bases between them. Germline CDR1 is SEHNR and CDR2 is FQNEAQ (reference sequence). CDR3 sequence reads: CASSLWADGYTF. CDR3 bases: TGTGCCAGCAGCTTATGGGCAGATGGCTACACCTTC.

The chain links TRBV13 to TRBJ1-1, with 9 bases aligning to TRBD1. The V gene's germline CDR1 is PRHDT and CDR2 FYEKMQ (reference sequence). The CDR3 extends over 13 amino acids. The V and J ends lost 8 bases and 8 bases, in that order; junction bases with no gene match: 9. Here the CDR3 reads CASQGQGQYEAFF. CDR3 coding DNA: TGTGCCAGCCAGGGACAGGGCCAGTACGAAGCTTTCTTT.

This clone was picked up one time. This chain connects TRBV4-2 to TRBJ2-7; 10 nucleotides agree with TRBD2. Trimming at V came to 1 base and at J to 6 bases, leaving 15 bases not matched to a gene. This CDR3 is built from 18 residues. Germline V gives CDR1 LGHNA, CDR2 YNFKEQ. The DNA of the CDR3 is TGTGCCAGCAGCCAAGTCCCATGGAAGCGGGAGGGGATTCGCGAGCAGTACTTC. This gives the protein CASSQVPWKREGIREQYF.

This CDR3 reads CASSLGLAPNEQFF. In DNA, the CDR3 is TGTGCCAGCAGTTTAGGGCTAGCCCCCAATGAGCAGTTCTTC. V and J are TRBV27 and TRBJ2-1; maybe TRBD2 (5 bases). Trimming pared 2 bases from V and 6 bases from J, leaving 11 bases between. Germline V lookup: CDR1 MNHEY, CDR2 SMNVEV (reference sequence). This CDR3 is built from 14 residues.

J is TRBJ2-1 and V is TRBV7-9, with a tentative D call TRBD2 (6 bases). Trimming shortened V by 2 bases and J by 9 bases, and 14 bases separated the two germline ends. The CDR3 contains 14 residues. Germline V gene data show CDR1 as SEHNR and CDR2 as FQNEAQ (reference sequence). The DNA of the CDR3 is TGTGCCAGCAGCTTAACGGGCGTGGGGGGTGAGCAGTTCTTC. Translated, it gives CASSLTGVGGEQFF.

This rearrangement joins TRBV11-2 to TRBJ2-5; a possible D gene is TRBD1 (6 bases). Germline assignment: CDR1 SGHAT and CDR2 FQNNGV. The CDR3 runs 16 residues. V shed 5 bases and J shed 3 bases, with 19 bases lying between them. This chain's CDR3 is CASSLRDTRREETQYF. The CDR3, as DNA: TGTGCCAGCAGCCTCCGGGACACCCGGCGGGAAGAGACCCAGTACTTC.

This chain's CDR3 is CASSLVNPAGTYEQYF. The CDR3 DNA follows: TGTGCCAGCAGCCTGGTTAACCCAGCGGGGACCTACGAGCAGTACTTC. The chain couples TRBV5-4 to TRBJ2-7; 7 bases are a match to TRBD2. The CDR3 runs 16 residues. Unmatched junction bases numbered 12, after V lost 4 bases and J lost 2 bases. Germline V gives CDR1 SGHNT, CDR2 YYREEE (reference sequence).

The chain combines TRBV6-5 with TRBJ1-1; no firm D call. In germline, CDR1 is MNHEY, CDR2 SVGAGI. Trimming stripped 2 bases from V and 4 bases from J, with 11 bases between. The CDR3 is 14 amino acids. The CDR3 region is CASSYEGERTEAFF. In DNA, the CDR3 is TGTGCCAGCAGTTACGAGGGAGAGCGCACTGAAGCTTTCTTT.

On this clone: The sample carries other DNA sequences with the same CDR3. Here the CDR3 reads CASSLIGDYGYTF. CDR3 nucleotide sequence: TGTGCCAGCAGCTTGATCGGGGACTATGGCTACACCTTC. The chain couples TRBV11-2 to TRBJ1-2; D gene ambiguous. Trimming cost V 3 bases and J 3 bases, with 8 bases left between them. The CDR3 length is 13 residues. Germline lookup yields CDR1 SGHAT and CDR2 FQNNGV. The full variable domain, completed using reference TRBV11-2 and TRBJ1-2, is EAGVAQSPRYKIIEKRQSVAFWCNPISGHATLYWYQQILGQGPKLLIQFQNNGVVDDSQLPKDRFSAERLKGVDSTLKIQPAKLEDSAVYLCASSLIGDYGYTFGSGTRLTVV.

The J gene is TRBJ1-5, the V gene TRBV10-2; no definite D call. Germline values: CDR1 WSHSY, CDR2 SAAADI. Between the trimmed V and J ends, which lost 0 bases and 0 bases, there was a span of 9 bases. The CDR3 is 16 amino acids. CDR3 nucleotides: TGCGCCAGCAGTGAGTCGACGGGGTATAGCAATCAGCCCCAGCATTTT. It specifies CASSESTGYSNQPQHF.

The chain carries TRBV6-1 and TRBJ2-7; no firm D call. This CDR3 spans 14 amino acids. Germline lookup yields CDR1 MNHNS and CDR2 SASEGT. Trimming removed 5 bases at V and 2 bases at J, with 13 bases between. This CDR3 reads CASSYQEAAYEQYF. The CDR3 DNA follows: TGTGCCAGCAGTTATCAAGAGGCGGCCTACGAGCAGTACTTC.

The rearrangement uses TRBV6-5 and TRBJ2-7; 9 bases are shared with TRBD1. With 0 bases clipped from V and 6 bases from J, the junction kept 6 bases outside the gene matches. The germline gives CDR1 MNHEY, CDR2 SVGAGI. The CDR3 runs to 15 residues. The CDR3 loop reads CASSYSGTGRFEQYF. The CDR3 region has the DNA TGTGCCAGCAGTTACTCAGGGACAGGGAGATTCGAGCAGTACTTC.

This clone occurred once. The V call is TRBV2, the J call TRBJ2-7, with D perhaps TRBD2 (5 bases). The germline V gene encodes CDR1 SNHLY and CDR2 FYNNEI. CDR3 size: 13 residues. V was trimmed by 1 base and J by 7 bases, leaving 11 bases between them. CDR3 coding DNA: TGTGCCAGCAGTGAAGGGACTCTCGGAGAGCAGTACTTC. As protein: CASSEGTLGEQYF.

The rearrangement uses TRBV7-2 and TRBJ2-7; D may be TRBD1 (6 bases). Trimming removed 5 bases at V and 0 bases at J, with 17 bases between. CDR3 length: 16 residues. Per the germline V gene, CDR1 is SGHTA and CDR2 is FQGNSA. The DNA for the CDR3 is TGTGCCAGCAGCCCAGGGGCAGCCACCCGCTCCTACGAGCAGTACTTC. Its protein is CASSPGAATRSYEQYF. The full variable domain, in which reference TRBV7-2 and TRBJ2-7 provide the parts outside the CDR3, is GAGVSQSPSNKVTEKGKDVELRCDPISGHTALYWYRQSLGQGLEFLIYFQGNSAPDKSGLPSDRFSAERTGGSVSTLTIQRTQQEDSAVYLCASSPGAATRSYEQYFGPGTRLTVT.